These 23 T cell receptor beta chains were all obtained from the same sample, sequenced in a study of shared clonotypes between healthy human individuals. Here immunoSEQ multiplex PCR was the method, and the copy in TCRdb shows in-frame clones only, minus some. The data contain some 680,000 clones, around 73% of them singletons. What was sequenced was memory CD4+ T cells sorted from blood. Subset in this sample: CD45RA-negative fraction. These receptors originate from a woman aged 25 to 45 in good health.

As to this clone: The CDR3 end shows no conserved phenylalanine or tryptophan, and so a read error is likely. No DNA is shown, since the ends of the CDR3 on it are uncertain; the CDR3 is the one TCRdb lists. This sequence joins TRBV27 and TRBJ2-7. Germline V gives CDR1 MNHEY, CDR2 SMNVEV (reference sequence). The CDR3 extends over 9 residues, inclusive of both ends. Here the CDR3 reads CASSGASVP.

This clone occurred a few times. The CDR3 spells CASSGAGTGEYQPQHF. The DNA for the CDR3 is TGTGCCAGCAGTGGCGCCGGGACAGGAGAGTATCAGCCCCAGCATTTT. J is TRBJ1-5 and V is TRBV28, with 8 bases lining up with TRBD1. There are 16 residues in the CDR3. Germline V gene lookup returns CDR1 MDHEN and CDR2 SYDVKM. The junction had 11 bases not matched to a gene; V was cut back by 5 bases and J by 5 bases. Drawing the rest from reference TRBV28 and TRBJ1-5, the complete variable domain is DVKVTQSSRYLVKRTGEKVFLECVQDMDHENMFWYRQDPGLGLRLIYFSYDVKMKEKGDIPEGYSVSREKKERFSLILESASTNQTSMYLCASSGAGTGEYQPQHFGDGTRLSIL.

V gene TRBV6-5 combines with J gene TRBJ1-2; maybe TRBD1 (5 bases). V dropped 5 bases and J dropped 8 bases, with 15 bases sitting between them. Germline V gene sequence: CDR1 MNHEY, CDR2 SVGAGI. This CDR3 region has 13 residues. The CDR3 region is CASSPARGGGYTF. The CDR3 DNA is TGTGCCAGCAGTCCCGCCCGGGGGGGAGGCTACACCTTC.

This clone has only a few counts. The chain combines TRBV15 with TRBJ1-1; TRBD1 might be the D (5 bases). Deletions cut 5 bases from V and 7 bases from J, with 20 bases between. The CDR3 sequence is 15 residues long. CDR1 and CDR2 (germline): LNHNV, YYDKDF (reference sequence). CDR3 coding DNA: TGTGCCACCAGCCATCGGGCCGGGGGTTATTTTGAAGCTTTCTTT. Its protein product is CATSHRAGGYFEAFF.

The chain uses TRBV5-1 and TRBJ1-4; D gene ambiguous. The CDR3 is 15 amino acids. Trimming left V 6 bases short and J 1 base short, with 13 bases between. CDR1 is SGHRS and CDR2 is YFSETQ in the germline V gene. CDR3 region: CASTRSVGTNEKLFF. The CDR3 nucleotides are TGCGCCAGCACCCGATCGGTCGGAACTAATGAAAAACTGTTTTTT.

This clone was seen only a few times. The chain carries TRBV2 and TRBJ2-1; TRBD2 aligns across 12 bases. CDR3 length equals 18 residues. Germline V lookup: CDR1 SNHLY, CDR2 FYNNEI. The ends lost 6 bases at V and 0 bases at J; junction bases unmatched: 9. CDR3 region: CASRGGTSGRNSYNEQFF. The CDR3 DNA is TGTGCCAGCAGAGGCGGGACTAGCGGGCGAAACTCCTACAATGAGCAGTTCTTC.

The rearrangement joins TRBV7-2 to TRBJ2-1; weak D call: TRBD1 (6 bases). CDR1 and CDR2 (germline): SGHTA, FQGNSA. This CDR3 comprises 12 residues. Trimming took 6 bases from V and 8 from J, leaving 11 bases between them. DNA of the CDR3: TGTGCCAGCAGGTTACAGGGAGATGAGCAGTTCTTC. Amino acids: CASRLQGDEQFF.

The V call is TRBV4-1, the J call TRBJ2-3; the D gene is possibly TRBD2 (7 bases). The V end was cut by 0 bases, the J end by 1 base, with 20 bases between. Germline CDR1 MGHRA, CDR2 YSYEKL. This CDR3 has 19 residues. The chain's CDR3 is CASSQELGGGGLGTDTQYF. CDR3 coding DNA: TGCGCCAGCAGCCAAGAATTGGGAGGGGGGGGGCTTGGCACAGATACGCAGTATTTT.

This chain connects TRBV30 to TRBJ1-2; the D is unclear. The germline V and J ends were trimmed by 0 bases and 0 bases, with 11 bases remaining between them. Germline V gene lookup returns CDR1 GTSNPN and CDR2 SVGIG (reference sequence). There are 15 residues in the CDR3. DNA of the CDR3: TGTGCCTGGAGTGTTTTTCAACTAGCTAACTATGGCTACACCTTC. Protein sequence: CAWSVFQLANYGYTF.

This clone was recorded once. V and J are TRBV7-2 and TRBJ2-7, with no clear D. This CDR3 contains 14 residues. The germline V and J ends were trimmed by 1 base and 6 bases, with 13 bases remaining between them. CDR1 SGHTA and CDR2 FQGNSA come from the germline V gene. CDR3 DNA: TGTGCCAGCAGCTTAGGGTTGGCTTTCCGCGAGCAGTACTTC. Its translation: CASSLGLAFREQYF. Complete variable domain (other parts from reference TRBV7-2 and TRBJ2-7): GAGVSQSPSNKVTEKGKDVELRCDPISGHTALYWYRQSLGQGLEFLIYFQGNSAPDKSGLPSDRFSAERTGGSVSTLTIQRTQQEDSAVYLCASSLGLAFREQYFGPGTRLTVT.

This rearrangement joins TRBV10-3 to TRBJ2-2, with unresolved D. The CDR3 covers 16 residues. The V gene's germline CDR1 is ENHRY and CDR2 SYGVKD. Between the trimmed V and J ends, which lost 0 bases and 4 bases, there was a span of 12 bases. This CDR3 reads CAISESTGQSTGELFF. The CDR3 nucleotides read TGTGCCATCAGTGAGTCGACTGGCCAGTCCACCGGGGAGCTGTTTTTT.

The chain is built from TRBV5-1 and TRBJ1-1; no reliable D call. The CDR3 extends over 15 amino acids. V lost 0 bases and J lost 0, with 9 bases in between. CDR1 is SGHRS, CDR2 YFSETQ, per germline. CDR3 protein: CASSLASGMNTEAFF. The CDR3 region has the DNA TGCGCCAGCAGCTTGGCGTCGGGGATGAACACTGAAGCTTTCTTT. The complete variable domain, with remaining parts taken from reference TRBV5-1 and TRBJ1-1, reads KAGVTQTPRYLIKTRGQQVTLSCSPISGHRSVSWYQQTPGQGLQFLFEYFSETQRNKGNFPGRFSGRQFSNSRSEMNVSTLELGDSALYLCASSLASGMNTEAFFGQGTRLTVV.

CDR3 sequence reads: CASSPTPGSNQPQHF. In DNA, the CDR3 is TGCGCCAGCAGCCCCACCCCCGGCAGCAATCAGCCCCAGCATTTT. This rearrangement joins TRBV5-1 to TRBJ1-5; D is unresolved. Germline V lookup: CDR1 SGHRS, CDR2 YFSETQ. V lost 4 bases to trimming and J lost 1 base, with 12 bases between them. The CDR3 length is 15 residues.

This chain connects TRBV19 to TRBJ1-5; unclear D gene. With 7 bases removed from V and 0 bases from J, the gap between germline ends came to 16 bases. The CDR3 runs 16 residues. Germline CDR1 reads LNHDA; CDR2 reads SQIVND (reference sequence). The DNA for the CDR3 is TGTGCCAGTATCGGCCCCGTACCCTATAGCAATCAGCCCCAGCATTTT. It specifies CASIGPVPYSNQPQHF.

The chain has TRBV7-2 and TRBJ1-1; 8 bases line up with TRBD1. The V gene's germline CDR1 is SGHTA and CDR2 FQGNSA. The CDR3 runs to 15 residues. Trimming removed 6 bases from V and 4 bases from J; junction bases left unmatched: 10. The CDR3 is CASRTQGEDGTEAFF. The CDR3 DNA reads as TGTGCCAGCAGGACACAGGGGGAGGATGGCACTGAAGCTTTCTTT. Using reference TRBV7-2 and TRBJ1-1 for the parts outside the CDR3, the full variable domain is GAGVSQSPSNKVTEKGKDVELRCDPISGHTALYWYRQSLGQGLEFLIYFQGNSAPDKSGLPSDRFSAERTGGSVSTLTIQRTQQEDSAVYLCASRTQGEDGTEAFFGQGTRLTVV.

The chain links TRBV9 to TRBJ2-1; no firm D call. The CDR3 spans 17 residues. V was pared by 0 bases and J by 4 bases, with 17 bases between. Germline V gives CDR1 SGDLS, CDR2 YYNGEE. CDR3 loop: CASSVGNPTGFYNEQFF. CDR3 nucleotides: TGTGCCAGCAGCGTAGGAAACCCAACCGGGTTTTACAATGAGCAGTTCTTC.

V gene TRBV18 combines with J gene TRBJ2-7; TRBD1 might be the D (6 bases). The CDR3 is 15 residues long. Trimming shortened V by 2 bases and J by 1 base, and 12 bases separated the two germline ends. Germline-derived CDR1 and CDR2 are KGHSH and LQKENI. The CDR3 region is CASSPGRGMSYEQYF. CDR3 nucleotides: TGTGCCAGCTCACCAGGCAGGGGAATGTCCTACGAGCAGTACTTC.

The chain employs TRBV10-2 and TRBJ2-7; 10 bases agree with TRBD2. V was clipped by 4 bases and J by 4 bases; unmatched bases: 10. CDR3 length: 16 residues. Germline loops: CDR1 WSHSY, CDR2 SAAADI. The CDR3 is CASSGGGTSGVYEQYF. CDR3 bases: TGCGCCAGCAGTGGGGGGGGAACTAGCGGGGTATACGAGCAGTACTTC.

The rearrangement joins TRBV19 to TRBJ2-7; TRBD2 matches at 8 bases. The J segment lost 1 base and the V segment lost 7 bases, leaving 9 bases of the junction unmatched. CDR3 size: 15 residues. The germline V gene encodes CDR1 LNHDA and CDR2 SQIVND (reference sequence). The CDR3 reads CASNQSPSGSYEQYF. Here the CDR3 DNA reads TGTGCCAGTAATCAATCCCCTAGCGGGTCCTACGAGCAGTACTTC.

This clone was detected a few times. The chain uses TRBV5-1 and TRBJ2-3, with D possibly being TRBD2 (5 bases). The CDR3 runs 15 residues. Germline values: CDR1 SGHRS, CDR2 YFSETQ. Trimming stripped 5 bases from V and 2 bases from J, with 15 bases between. CDR3 protein: CASRIGGRDTDTQYF. The CDR3 coding sequence is TGCGCCAGCAGAATAGGTGGGAGAGACACAGATACGCAGTATTTT. Variable domain in full (rest from reference TRBV5-1 and TRBJ2-3): KAGVTQTPRYLIKTRGQQVTLSCSPISGHRSVSWYQQTPGQGLQFLFEYFSETQRNKGNFPGRFSGRQFSNSRSEMNVSTLELGDSALYLCASRIGGRDTDTQYFGPGTRLTVL.

The chain is built from TRBV5-6 and TRBJ2-7; D may be TRBD1 or TRBD2 (5 bases each). Germline V gives CDR1 SGHDT, CDR2 YYEEEE. With 4 bases removed from V and 2 bases from J, the gap between germline ends came to 13 bases. The CDR3 consists of 14 residues. CDR3 sequence (DNA): TGTGCCAGCAGCAAAAGTGGGGGTCCCTACGAGCAGTACTTC. Translating gives CASSKSGGPYEQYF.

The V and J genes are TRBV25-1 and TRBJ2-3, with no clear D. Germline assignment: CDR1 MGHDK and CDR2 SYGVNS. Trimming left V 1 base short and J 1 base short, with 6 bases between. The CDR3 is 14 residues long. The CDR3 DNA follows: TGTGCCAGCAGTGAATCTCTAGGCACAGATACGCAGTATTTT. It yields the protein CASSESLGTDTQYF.

Regarding this clone: This likely traces to a read error, being one base from a far larger clone. At the DNA level, this CDR3 is encoded by other sequences in the same sample as well. V usage is TRBV7-2 and J usage is TRBJ2-1; 8 positions match TRBD1. Germline-derived CDR1 and CDR2 are SGHTA and FQGNSA. This CDR3 has 16 amino acids. This CDR3 is CASSSNRGKFDNEQFF. DNA of the CDR3: TGTGCCAGCAGTTCAAACAGGGGGAAATTCGACAATGAACAGTTCTTC.